This TCR beta chain was recovered during a study of response to subunit inactivated influenza vaccine. Study-wide findings and caveats: Authors suggested few new T cells are recruited by each seasonal influenza vaccination.

MiXCR was run by TCRdb on the RT-PCR reads, yielding one entry per CDR3 protein. The sample lists 300,000 to 350,000 distinct CDR3 sequences, roughly a fifth seen once, with about 9.4% in the top ten. Concerning this clonotype: What it recognizes is unknown.

Germline CDR1 and CDR2: SGDLS and YYNGEE. The CDR3 covers 14 residues. Trimming cost V 1 base and J 5 bases, with 10 bases left between them. The gene calls are TRBV9 and TRBJ2-1; D gene unclear. The clonotype comes from a man between 45 and 75 years old who received an inactivated influenza vaccine. The sample was PBMCs from blood, taken 21 months after vaccination. The CDR3 DNA reads TGTGCCAGCAGCGTATTTCCCCTCGACAATGAGCAGTTCTTC. This codes for CASSVFPLDNEQFF.